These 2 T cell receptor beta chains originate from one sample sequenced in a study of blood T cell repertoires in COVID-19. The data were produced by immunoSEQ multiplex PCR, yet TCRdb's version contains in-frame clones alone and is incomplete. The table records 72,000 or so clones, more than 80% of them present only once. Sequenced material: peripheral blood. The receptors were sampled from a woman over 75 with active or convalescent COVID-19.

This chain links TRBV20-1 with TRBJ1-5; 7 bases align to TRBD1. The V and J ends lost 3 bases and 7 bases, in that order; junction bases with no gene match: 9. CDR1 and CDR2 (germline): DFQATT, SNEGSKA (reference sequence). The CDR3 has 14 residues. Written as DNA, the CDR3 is TGCAGTGCTAGTCGCGGACAGGTGGCCCAGCCCCAGCATTTT. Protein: CSASRGQVAQPQHF.

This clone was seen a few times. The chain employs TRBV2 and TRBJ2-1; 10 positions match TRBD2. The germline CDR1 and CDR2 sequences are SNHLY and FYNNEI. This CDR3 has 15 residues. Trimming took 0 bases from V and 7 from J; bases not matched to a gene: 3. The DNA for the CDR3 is TGTGCCAGCAGTGAAGCTAGCGGGGGGATTAATGAGCAGTTCTTC. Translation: CASSEASGGINEQFF.